These 11 T cell receptor beta chains originate from one sample sequenced in a study of CXCR3-negative and CXCR3-positive naive CD8 T cells. Overall study findings and caveats: CXCR3-positive naive cells had more hydrophobic TRB CDR3s than CXCR3-negative naive cells.

Their target antigens are unknown. cDNA libraries for TRB were generated by 5' RACE incorporating UMI labels. TCRdb reprocessed the 5' RACE reads and keeps a single row for each CDR3 protein, giving no DNA. The sample data list approximately 65,000 distinct CDR3 sequences. Material: naive CXCR3+ CD8+ T cells from blood. Regarding subset: CD45RO-CCR7+CD27+CD95- naive CD8+ T cells expressing CXCR3 (TNR3+). These receptors were obtained from a human donor in good health. Some clones in this sample may be carry-over from other donors' samples.

The CDR3 sequence is CASSGPGSYEQYF. The chain is built from TRBV7-9 and TRBJ2-7; TCRdb returns TRBD1, unconfirmable since there is no DNA. The CDR3 runs to 13 residues. Germline V gene data show CDR1 as SEHNR and CDR2 as FQNEAQ (reference sequence).

This chain links TRBV14 with TRBJ2-4; TCRdb reports TRBD2, a call that lacks DNA to check it against. Germline V gives CDR1 SGHDN, CDR2 FVKESK. The CDR3 consists of 16 residues. CDR3 sequence: CASSQDWPSAKNIQYF.

CDR3 loop: CSVKPQGNQETQYF. This chain uses TRBV29-1 with TRBJ2-5; TCRdb names TRBD1, which stays unverified in the absence of DNA. This CDR3 is 14 amino acids long. Germline loops: CDR1 SQVTM, CDR2 ANQGSEA. The whole variable domain, remainder taken from reference TRBV29-1 and TRBJ2-5, is SAVISQKPSRDICQRGTSLTIQCQVDSQVTMMFWYRQQPGQSLTLIATANQGSEATYESGFVIDKFPISRPNLTFSTLTVSNMSPEDSSIYLCSVKPQGNQETQYFGPGTRLLVL.

The gene calls are TRBV27 and TRBJ2-7; TCRdb outputs TRBD1, but without DNA this stays unchecked. The CDR3 has 12 amino acids. From germline, CDR1 is MNHEY and CDR2 SMNVEV (reference sequence). Here the CDR3 reads CAAGDVLYEQYF.

The chain uses TRBV15 and TRBJ1-4. Germline V gives CDR1 LNHNV, CDR2 YYDKDF (reference sequence). This CDR3 contains 17 residues. The CDR3 sequence is CATSPPSRVATNEKLFF.

The rearrangement links TRBV27 to TRBJ1-5; TCRdb's D call, TRBD1, is unchecked because there is no DNA. The length of the CDR3 is 14 residues. Germline V lookup: CDR1 MNHEY, CDR2 SMNVEV (reference sequence). CDR3 protein: CASRLRGSNQPQHF.

CDR3 residues: CASSQDLGGGSYNEQFF. V gene TRBV4-3 combines with J gene TRBJ2-1. Looked up from germline, CDR1 is LGHNA and CDR2 is YSLEER. The CDR3 spans 17 residues.

The CDR3 reads CASSLVVGPDTQYF. The chain combines TRBV7-8 with TRBJ2-3. Germline V gives CDR1 SGHVS, CDR2 FQNEAQ. The CDR3 loop spans 14 amino acids.

The rearrangement links TRBV4-2 to TRBJ2-5; TCRdb proposes TRBD2, but this gene call is untestable without DNA. The CDR3 extends over 16 amino acids. CDR1 LGHNA and CDR2 YNFKEQ come from the germline V gene. CDR3 sequence reads: CASSRRTSGVGETQYF.

This chain uses TRBV20-1 with TRBJ1-1. In germline, CDR1 is DFQATT, CDR2 SNEGSKA (reference sequence). The CDR3 totals 14 residues. CDR3 protein: CSARVKDTNTEAFF.

The J gene is TRBJ2-5, the V gene TRBV27. Germline V CDR1 and CDR2: MNHEY, SMNVEV (reference sequence). This CDR3 is built from 16 residues. This CDR3 reads CASSLSVSASRRTQYF.